What follows are 19 T cell receptor beta chains derived from one specimen sequenced in a study of blood T cell repertoires in COVID-19. Sequencing was performed with immunoSEQ multiplex PCR; in TCRdb, only in-frame clones are kept and a portion is missing. The table records 300,000 to 350,000 clones, 65% to 90% of them present only once. The specimen was PBMCs or T cells enriched from blood (not recorded which). The receptors come from a woman aged 40 to 55 with acute COVID-19.

The chain carries TRBV7-2 and TRBJ2-7, with 8 bases matching TRBD1. Germline assignment: CDR1 SGHTA and CDR2 FQGNSA. The CDR3 length is 14 residues. V lost 3 bases, J lost 8 bases, and 9 bases stayed unmatched. The CDR3 nucleotides are TGTGCCAGCAGCTTTGGGACAGGCTTAAATCAGCAGTACTTC. Protein product: CASSFGTGLNQQYF.

V and J are TRBV5-1 and TRBJ2-7; D may be TRBD2 (5 bases). The CDR3 sequence is 15 residues long. V shed 1 base and J shed 6 bases, with 17 bases lying between them. Germline V CDR1 and CDR2: SGHRS, YFSETQ. CDR3 residues: CASSLFGGSFGEQYF. CDR3 DNA: TGCGCCAGCAGCTTGTTTGGTGGGAGTTTCGGCGAGCAGTACTTC.

The chain links TRBV23-1 to TRBJ2-3, with TRBD1 as a possible D gene (6 bases). TRBV23-1 is treated as an ORF (open reading frame) with a function not yet certain. The CDR3 runs 14 residues. Deletions cut 10 bases from V and 0 bases from J, with 14 bases between. Here the CDR3 reads CATPAGASTDTQYF. CDR3 nucleotides: TGCGCCACCCCCGCAGGGGCCAGCACAGATACGCAGTATTTT.

J is TRBJ1-3 and V is TRBV5-1; 7 bases are shared with TRBD1. After removal of 0 bases from V and 2 bases from J, the junction contained 5 bases not matched to a gene. Germline V lookup: CDR1 SGHRS, CDR2 YFSETQ. The length of the CDR3 is 16 residues. CDR3 sequence reads: CASSLEKGAAGNTIYF. The DNA of the CDR3 is TGCGCCAGCAGCTTGGAAAAGGGGGCTGCTGGAAACACCATATATTTT.

The chain employs TRBV5-1 and TRBJ1-2; D is uncertain. CDR3 length: 13 amino acids. CDR1 and CDR2 from the germline V gene are SGHRS and YFSETQ. V was shortened by 2 bases and J by 3 bases, with 8 bases between the two germline ends. This CDR3 reads CASSFSPDYGYTF. The CDR3, as DNA: TGCGCCAGCAGCTTTTCACCGGACTATGGCTACACCTTC.

V usage is TRBV15 and J usage is TRBJ1-4; D is uncertain. The CDR3 extends over 13 amino acids. V was shortened by 4 bases and J by 5 bases, with 8 bases between the two germline ends. Germline CDR1 is LNHNV and CDR2 is YYDKDF (reference sequence). Here the CDR3 reads CATSKSENEKLFF. DNA for the CDR3: TGTGCCACCAGCAAGTCGGAGAATGAAAAACTGTTTTTT.

J is TRBJ2-7 and V is TRBV15; D is unclear. Germline CDR1 LNHNV, CDR2 YYDKDF (reference sequence). The CDR3 length is 12 residues. Trimming took off 2 bases at V and 3 bases at J, with 5 bases between the two ends. This CDR3 is CATSRNNYEQYF. The CDR3, as DNA: TGTGCCACCAGCAGAAATAACTACGAGCAGTACTTC.

CDR3: CASMGTGPNSPLHF. The CDR3 coding sequence is TGTGCCAGCATGGGGACAGGCCCTAATTCACCCCTCCACTTT. The genes are TRBV2 and TRBJ1-6, with TRBD1 identical over 8 bases. CDR3 length: 14 amino acids. Germline V gene data show CDR1 as SNHLY and CDR2 as FYNNEI. The junction had 5 bases not matched to a gene; V was cut back by 7 bases and J by 6 bases.

The J gene is TRBJ2-7, the V gene TRBV7-2; TRBD2 matches 7 bases. The CDR3 has 16 residues. Germline V CDR1 and CDR2: SGHTA, FQGNSA. The trim removed 4 bases at V and 4 bases at J, leaving 13 bases unmatched. The chain's CDR3 is CASSSRSGGSRYEQYF. The CDR3 region has the DNA TGTGCCAGCAGCTCGCGTTCTGGCGGGAGCAGGTACGAGCAGTACTTC. Based on the CDR3 plus reference TRBV7-2 and TRBJ2-7, the full variable domain is GAGVSQSPSNKVTEKGKDVELRCDPISGHTALYWYRQSLGQGLEFLIYFQGNSAPDKSGLPSDRFSAERTGGSVSTLTIQRTQQEDSAVYLCASSSRSGGSRYEQYFGPGTRLTVT.

This clone has only one observation. The chain uses TRBV28 and TRBJ1-2; 8 bases fit TRBD1. V was clipped by 4 bases and J by 5 bases; unmatched bases: 6. CDR3 length: 14 residues. CDR1 is MDHEN and CDR2 is SYDVKM in the germline V gene. The CDR3 region is CASSSGQDLYGYTF. CDR3 nucleotide sequence: TGTGCCAGCAGTTCGGGACAGGACTTGTATGGCTACACCTTC.

The chain carries TRBV7-2 and TRBJ2-7; 7 bases fit TRBD2. The CDR3 extends over 16 amino acids. V trimming: 2 bases; J trimming: 3 bases; junction bases outside the gene matches: 10. From germline, CDR1 is SGHTA and CDR2 FQGNSA. CDR3 loop: CASSLSVGGRYYEQYF. The CDR3 DNA reads as TGTGCCAGCAGCTTATCGGTCGGCGGGAGATACTACGAGCAGTACTTC.

The rearrangement joins TRBV24-1 to TRBJ2-2; the D gene is possibly TRBD2 (7 bases). The CDR3 runs 17 residues. With 7 bases removed from V and 3 bases from J, the gap between germline ends came to 20 bases. CDR1 KGHDR and CDR2 SFDVKD come from the germline V gene. The CDR3 region is CATSVDIGGAHTGELFF. The CDR3 coding sequence is TGTGCCACCAGCGTTGATATAGGGGGGGCCCACACCGGGGAGCTGTTTTTT.

The chain links TRBV2 to TRBJ2-6; 7 nucleotides line up with TRBD1. The length of the CDR3 is 16 residues. V shed 2 bases, J shed 3 bases, and the junction held 4 bases outside the gene matches. Looked up from germline, CDR1 is SNHLY and CDR2 is FYNNEI. CDR3 coding DNA: TGTGCCAGCAGTGAATCCGACAGGGTTGGGGCCAACGTCCTGACTTTC. The encoded protein is CASSESDRVGANVLTF.

V is TRBV5-1 and J is TRBJ2-1; 11 nucleotides align to TRBD2. V lost 2 bases to trimming and J lost 7 bases; unmatched junction nucleotides: 8. The CDR3 spans 16 residues. The germline V gene has CDR1 SGHRS and CDR2 YFSETQ. For the CDR3, the DNA is TGCGCCAGCAGCTTTTCTAGCGGGGGGTTTTGGAATGAGCAGTTCTTC. It is translated as CASSFSSGGFWNEQFF.

The V gene is TRBV5-1, the J gene TRBJ1-2; no definite D call. V shed 4 bases and J shed 4 bases, with 17 bases lying between them. The germline V gene has CDR1 SGHRS and CDR2 YFSETQ. This CDR3 comprises 15 residues. In nucleotides, the CDR3 is TGCGCCAGCAGCGCGGGCTCCTCGAGCCCCTATGGCTACACCTTC. It is translated as CASSAGSSSPYGYTF.

This clone appeared a single time. The genes are TRBV3-1 (or the pseudogene TRBV3-2) and TRBJ2-3, with a tentative D call TRBD1 (6 bases). V lost 0 bases to trimming and J lost 3 bases, with 16 bases between them. Germline loops: CDR1 LGHDT, CDR2 YNNKEL (reference sequence). The CDR3 is 17 residues long. The CDR3 spells CASSQDKGVLGTDTQYF. DNA of the CDR3: TGTGCCAGCAGCCAAGATAAGGGGGTCTTGGGGACAGATACGCAGTATTTT.

Regarding this clone: The sample contains more than one DNA sequence encoding this CDR3. The chain combines TRBV29-1 with TRBJ1-2, with D unclear. Trimming pared 3 bases from V and 6 bases from J, leaving 5 bases between. CDR1 is SQVTM and CDR2 is ANQGSEA in the germline V gene. This CDR3 comprises 10 residues. The CDR3 sequence is CSVDRDGYTF. The DNA of the CDR3 is TGCAGCGTTGATCGCGATGGCTACACCTTC.

The chain has TRBV3-1 (or the pseudogene TRBV3-2) and TRBJ2-1; 8 bases match TRBD2. This CDR3 comprises 17 residues. Per the germline V gene, CDR1 is LGHDT and CDR2 is YNNKEL (reference sequence). V dropped 4 bases and J dropped 1; count of bases not matched to a gene: 9. DNA of the CDR3: TGTGCCAGCAGCCCGAGAACGGGAGGGAAATCCTACAATGAGCAGTTCTTC. Translating it yields CASSPRTGGKSYNEQFF.

CDR3 in amino acids: CASSQEMAAGGIWGQDTQYF. DNA of the CDR3: TGCGCCAGCAGCCAAGAGATGGCAGCGGGGGGGATTTGGGGTCAAGATACGCAGTATTTT. The chain carries TRBV4-3 and TRBJ2-3, with 10 bases aligning to TRBD2. This CDR3 is built from 20 residues. Looked up from germline, CDR1 is LGHNA and CDR2 is YSLEER. J gave up 5 bases and V 0 bases, and 17 bases lay outside the gene matches.